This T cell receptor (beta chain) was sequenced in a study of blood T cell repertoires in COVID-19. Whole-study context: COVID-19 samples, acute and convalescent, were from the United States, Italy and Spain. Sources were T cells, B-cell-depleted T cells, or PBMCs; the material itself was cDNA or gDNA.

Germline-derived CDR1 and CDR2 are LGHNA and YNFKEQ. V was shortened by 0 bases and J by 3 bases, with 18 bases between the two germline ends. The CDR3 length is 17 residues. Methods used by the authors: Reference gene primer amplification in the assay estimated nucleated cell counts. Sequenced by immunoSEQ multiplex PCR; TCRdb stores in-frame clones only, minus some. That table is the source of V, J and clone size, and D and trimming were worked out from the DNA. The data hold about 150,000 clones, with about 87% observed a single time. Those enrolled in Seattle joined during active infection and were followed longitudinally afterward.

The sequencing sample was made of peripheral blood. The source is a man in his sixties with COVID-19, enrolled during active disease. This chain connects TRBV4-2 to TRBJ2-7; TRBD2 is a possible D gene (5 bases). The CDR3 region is CASSQEGGMRVNYEQYF. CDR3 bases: TGTGCCAGCAGCCAAGAAGGAGGCATGAGGGTTAACTACGAGCAGTACTTC.